This T cell receptor (beta chain) is drawn from a study of T cells in localized non-small cell lung cancer. TCRdb's table, derived via immunoSEQ multiplex PCR, lists solely in-frame clones and lacks some. There are 45,000 to 60,000 clones in the sample; approximately 83% occur only once, and about 20% lies in the top ten. The CDR3 has 12 amino acids, counting both end residues. Germline V gene data show CDR1 as MNHNS and CDR2 as SASEGT. As to this clone: Because the CDR3 is missing its conserved closing phenylalanine or tryptophan, this is likely a read error. The limits of the CDR3 on the DNA are not certain, so only TCRdb's listed CDR3 is given.

The starting material was peripheral blood, obtained before any cancer treatment. The TCR sequence derives from a female donor older than 55 with stage II squamous cell lung carcinoma. The gene calls are TRBV6-1 and TRBJ2-7. This CDR3 is CASSEKPLRLSL.